The 30 T cell receptor beta chains given below trace back to one sample, sequenced in a study of CD8+ T cells in alopecia areata (dated 2018 in TCRdb). Library method: the immunoSEQ multiplex PCR assay. To provide template for TCR sequencing, every sample had RNA extracted and reverse transcribed into cDNA. Drawn from immuneACCESS, this table holds only the in-frame rearrangements with V and J called that TCRdb kept. Clones are partly lost; checked studies trace under half to an unresolved V gene and leave the rest unexplained. The sample profile shows about 23,000 clones; 52% of them were found once. Approximately 30% of the sample lies in the top ten. Material for sequencing was NKG2D-high CD8+ T cells sorted from blood. Taken with the paper, the label for cell subset or site translates to: sorted CD8+ NKG2D-high blood T cells. The origin of the receptors is a human donor with alopecia areata.

This clone was counted a single time. This chain links TRBV28 with TRBJ1-2; 7 bases match TRBD1. V shed 4 bases and J 4 bases; nucleotides not matched to a gene: 3. CDR3 size: 13 residues. Germline CDR1 reads MDHEN; CDR2 reads SYDVKM. The CDR3 reads CASSSGQFYGYTF. CDR3 bases: TGTGCCAGCAGTTCGGGACAGTTCTATGGCTACACCTTC.

The V call is TRBV4-1, the J call TRBJ2-3; D ambiguous. This CDR3 is 14 amino acids long. The germline CDR1 and CDR2 sequences are MGHRA and YSYEKL. V lost 4 bases to trimming and J lost 2 bases, with 10 bases between them. CDR3 nucleotides: TGCGCCAGCAGCCCGTCTTCAGTCACAGATACGCAGTATTTT. Its translation is CASSPSSVTDTQYF.

The chain links TRBV27 to TRBJ2-7; the match to TRBD1 covers 8 bases. Trimming at V came to 8 bases and at J to 7 bases, leaving 7 bases not matched to a gene. The CDR3 runs 12 residues. Per germline, CDR1 MNHEY and CDR2 SMNVEV (reference sequence). Here the CDR3 DNA reads TGTGCCAGCGGCCGGGGACAGGTGGAGCAGTACTTC. Encoded protein: CASGRGQVEQYF.

This clone has just a few counts. The chain combines TRBV27 with TRBJ2-1, with 12 nucleotides matching TRBD2. V was clipped by 5 bases and J by 8 bases; unmatched bases: 7. Germline CDR1 MNHEY, CDR2 SMNVEV (reference sequence). The CDR3 is 15 residues long. The CDR3 is CASSAWTSGTDEQFF. As DNA, the CDR3 is TGTGCCAGCAGTGCTTGGACTAGCGGGACCGATGAGCAGTTCTTC.

This clone was seen a handful of times. The chain couples TRBV27 to TRBJ2-7, with 12 bases lining up with TRBD2. The CDR3 contains 15 residues. Germline CDR1 reads MNHEY; CDR2 reads SMNVEV (reference sequence). V lost 6 bases and J lost 3; bases outside the gene matches: 6. The CDR3 region has the DNA TGTGCCAGCAGAGGAGGGACTAGCGGGCTCTACGAGCAGTACTTC. It yields the protein CASRGGTSGLYEQYF.

This clone was observed once. The chain carries TRBV13 and TRBJ2-1; TRBD1 might be the D (5 bases). Germline assignment: CDR1 PRHDT and CDR2 FYEKMQ (reference sequence). Trimming shortened V by 1 base and J by 5 bases, and 9 bases separated the two germline ends. The CDR3 loop spans 14 amino acids. The DNA for the CDR3 is TGTGCCAGCAGCTTAGAAGGGGTCCACAATGAGCAGTTCTTC. Its translation: CASSLEGVHNEQFF.

Points on this clone: Other DNA sequences in this specimen translate into the identical CDR3. This chain connects TRBV29-1 to TRBJ2-7; TRBD1 might be the D (5 bases). V was shortened by 2 bases and J by 3 bases, with 8 bases between the two germline ends. This CDR3 comprises 12 residues. Germline V gene sequence: CDR1 SQVTM, CDR2 ANQGSEA. The CDR3 sequence: CSVELRDYEQYF. The CDR3 DNA sequence: TGCAGCGTTGAACTCAGGGACTACGAGCAGTACTTC.

The rearrangement links TRBV10-3 to TRBJ2-7, with TRBD1 identical over 7 bases. This CDR3 has 11 residues. Unmatched junction bases numbered 5, after V lost 10 bases and J lost 5 bases. The germline V gene has CDR1 ENHRY and CDR2 SYGVKD. The CDR3: CATQGIHEQYF. As DNA, the CDR3 is TGTGCCACACAGGGGATACACGAGCAGTACTTC.

This clone was observed a few times. The chain employs TRBV27 and TRBJ2-7; possible D gene TRBD2, 5 bases. The V and J ends lost 6 bases and 3 bases respectively, with 15 bases between them. In germline, CDR1 is MNHEY, CDR2 SMNVEV (reference sequence). The CDR3 has 14 amino acids. The CDR3, as DNA: TGTGCCAGCAGCTTAGTCCCGGGGAACTACGAGCAGTACTTC. Translating gives CASSLVPGNYEQYF.

The V gene is TRBV20-1, the J gene TRBJ1-5; a possible D gene is TRBD1 (5 bases). The CDR3 sequence is 11 residues long. Germline-derived CDR1 and CDR2 are DFQATT and SNEGSKA (reference sequence). Written as DNA, the CDR3 is TGCGCCACAGGAAACAATCAGCCCCAGCATTTT. Its translation is CATGNNQPQHF.

V usage is TRBV19 and J usage is TRBJ2-1, with TRBD1 as a possible D gene (6 bases). Trimming left V 2 bases short and J 7 bases short, with 9 bases between. CDR1 and CDR2 (germline): LNHDA, SQIVND (reference sequence). The CDR3 runs to 13 residues. The CDR3 loop is CASSISGANEQFF. The CDR3 nucleotides are TGTGCCAGTAGTATATCAGGGGCGAATGAGCAGTTCTTC.

This CDR3 reads CASRGLDNIQYF. For the CDR3, the DNA is TGTGCCAGCAGAGGACTAGATAACATTCAGTACTTC. V and J are TRBV6-1 and TRBJ2-4, with 7 bases fitting TRBD2. Germline V gene sequence: CDR1 MNHNS, CDR2 SASEGT. J gave up 7 bases and V 6 bases, and 3 bases lay outside the gene matches. The CDR3 is 12 residues long.

The genes are TRBV28 and TRBJ2-1; TRBD1 aligns across 9 bases. V was pared by 3 bases and J by 6 bases, with 12 bases of the junction left unmatched. The germline CDR1 and CDR2 sequences are MDHEN and SYDVKM. The CDR3 has 17 amino acids. CDR3 loop: CASSLPITGGTGNEQFF. In DNA, the CDR3 is TGTGCCAGCAGTTTGCCCATAACAGGGGGCACAGGCAATGAGCAGTTCTTC.

This clone was seen a few times. The genes are TRBV7-9 and TRBJ1-1, with D possibly TRBD1 on 5 matching bases. The CDR3 has 12 amino acids. V was shortened by 10 bases and J by 4 bases, with 13 bases between the two germline ends. Germline V lookup: CDR1 SEHNR, CDR2 FQNEAQ (reference sequence). The CDR3 protein is CAITGWGTEAFF. CDR3 in DNA: TGTGCCATCACAGGCTGGGGCACTGAAGCTTTCTTT.

This rearrangement joins TRBV7-9 to TRBJ2-1, with 7 nucleotides matching TRBD2. With V trimmed by 0 bases and J by 1 base, 6 bases remained unmatched. CDR1 and CDR2 (germline): SEHNR, FQNEAQ (reference sequence). The CDR3 has 17 amino acids. The CDR3 DNA reads as TGTGCCAGCAGCTTAGCCCAACTAGCGATATCCTACAATGAGCAGTTCTTC. It translates to CASSLAQLAISYNEQFF.

The chain recombines TRBV27 with TRBJ2-7; 13 nucleotides line up with TRBD2. The CDR3 contains 15 residues. V lost 6 bases to trimming and J lost 6 bases; unmatched junction nucleotides: 8. CDR1 and CDR2 from the germline V gene are MNHEY and SMNVEV (reference sequence). In DNA, the CDR3 is TGTGCCAGCAGCGCGACTAGCGGGAGGCAGGTCGAGCAGTACTTC. Protein: CASSATSGRQVEQYF.

This chain connects TRBV14 to TRBJ1-2; no reliable D call. V was pared by 0 bases and J by 3 bases, with 5 bases between. The CDR3 loop spans 13 amino acids. The germline V gene has CDR1 SGHDN and CDR2 FVKESK. In nucleotides, the CDR3 is TGTGCCAGCAGCCAAGAGGTCGACTATGGCTACACCTTC. This encodes CASSQEVDYGYTF.

V usage is TRBV27 and J usage is TRBJ2-7; 9 bases map to TRBD2. This CDR3 is 16 amino acids long. J gave up 4 bases and V 8 bases, and 15 bases lay outside the gene matches. Germline CDR1 reads MNHEY; CDR2 reads SMNVEV (reference sequence). The CDR3: CASPAPISGRVYEQYF. CDR3 sequence (DNA): TGTGCCAGCCCGGCCCCGATTAGCGGGAGAGTTTACGAGCAGTACTTC.

The rearrangement joins TRBV5-1 to TRBJ2-2; 9 bases align to TRBD2. After removal of 0 bases from V and 3 bases from J, the junction contained 6 bases not matched to a gene. The CDR3 sequence is 17 residues long. CDR1 SGHRS and CDR2 YFSETQ come from the germline V gene. CDR3 DNA: TGCGCCAGCAGCTTGGCCTCTAGCGGGATTGACACCGGGGAGCTGTTTTTT. As protein: CASSLASSGIDTGELFF.

In DNA, the CDR3 is TGTGCCAGTAGCATTTACAGGGTCCCTCATCAGCCCCAGCATTTT. Its protein is CASSIYRVPHQPQHF. J is TRBJ1-5 and V is TRBV19; TRBD1 might be the D (6 bases). Trimming removed 6 bases from V and 5 bases from J, with 17 bases in between. Germline V CDR1 and CDR2: LNHDA, SQIVND (reference sequence). The CDR3 covers 15 residues.

The CDR3, as DNA: TGTGCCAGCAGCTTAACAGGGAACACTGAAGCTTTCTTT. Translation gives CASSLTGNTEAFF. The rearrangement links TRBV7-3 to TRBJ1-1; D is unresolved. Germline values: CDR1 SGHTA, CDR2 FQGTGA. Trimming cost V 0 bases and J 1 base, with 3 bases left between them. There are 13 residues in the CDR3.

The V and J genes are TRBV2 and TRBJ2-1; 12 bases line up with TRBD2. Germline V gene data show CDR1 as SNHLY and CDR2 as FYNNEI. This CDR3 has 15 amino acids. V lost 5 bases, J lost 2 bases, and 1 base stayed unmatched. CDR3 DNA sequence: TGTGCCAGCAGTCTAGCGGGAGGGCCCTACAATGAGCAGTTCTTC. As protein: CASSLAGGPYNEQFF.

The chain carries TRBV23-1 and TRBJ2-3, with TRBD2 matching 7 bases. TRBV23-1 is an open reading frame, and its role is uncertain. This CDR3 spans 16 amino acids. Trimming removed 2 bases from V and 1 base from J; junction bases left unmatched: 6. This CDR3 is CASSQLASGGTDTQYF. The CDR3 DNA follows: TGCGCCAGCAGTCAACTGGCTAGCGGAGGCACAGATACGCAGTATTTT.

This clone occurred a few times. The DNA for the CDR3 is TGTGCCAGCAGTACCCCATACACAGGACGGAGGGAGACCCAGTACTTC. This sequence encodes CASSTPYTGRRETQYF. V and J are TRBV28 and TRBJ2-5, with D possibly called TRBD1 or TRBD2 (5 bases each). The CDR3 spans 16 residues. The germline CDR1 and CDR2 sequences are MDHEN and SYDVKM. The V gene lost 5 bases and the J gene lost 5 bases, with 21 bases spanning the gap.

As regards this clone: At one boundary the junction diverges from the germline segment, which might be a read error. V is TRBV7-7 and J is TRBJ2-3; 9 bases align to TRBD1. The CDR3 contains 16 residues. Per the germline V gene, CDR1 is SSHAT and CDR2 is FNYEAQ (reference sequence). In nucleotides, the CDR3 is TGTGCTAGCAGCCCATCTTTGGGGACAGGGATAGATACGCAGTATTTT. This sequence encodes CASSPSLGTGIDTQYF.

This clone was recorded a few times. The rearrangement links TRBV7-8 to TRBJ2-5; the D gene is possibly TRBD1 (6 bases). The germline V gene has CDR1 SGHVS and CDR2 FQNEAQ. V was trimmed by 1 base and J by 5 bases, leaving 14 bases between them. The CDR3 extends over 15 amino acids. The CDR3 coding sequence is TGTGCCAGCAGCTTAGTGTACAGGGCCTCGGAGACCCAGTACTTC. This gives the protein CASSLVYRASETQYF.

This chain connects TRBV5-1 to TRBJ2-1; no clear D. This CDR3 spans 16 amino acids. The germline V and J ends were trimmed by 0 bases and 3 bases, with 13 bases remaining between them. CDR1 and CDR2 (germline): SGHRS, YFSETQ. CDR3 DNA sequence: TGCGCCAGCAGCTTGGCCGGCTCGTATGTCTACAATGAGCAGTTCTTC. Translating it yields CASSLAGSYVYNEQFF.

This clone was detected only once. The genes are TRBV2 and TRBJ2-7, with TRBD1 identical over 9 bases. Germline CDR1 and CDR2: SNHLY and FYNNEI. The CDR3 is 15 residues long. J lost 5 bases, V lost 2 bases, and 7 bases had no gene match. DNA for the CDR3: TGTGCCAGCAGTGAATCCGGGACAGGGTCACACGAGCAGTACTTC. Translated, it gives CASSESGTGSHEQYF.

In its sample, this clone was seen a few times. The genes are TRBV28 and TRBJ2-7; D may be TRBD2 (5 bases). With 6 bases removed from V and 7 bases from J, the gap between germline ends came to 25 bases. Germline CDR1 reads MDHEN; CDR2 reads SYDVKM. The CDR3 has 16 amino acids. Here the CDR3 reads CASSYIDRGRVLEQYF. The CDR3 nucleotides read TGTGCCAGCAGCTATATCGACCGGGGAAGAGTATTAGAGCAGTACTTC.

The chain couples TRBV27 to TRBJ1-2; D uncertain. This CDR3 has 12 residues. Trimming pared 8 bases from V and 8 bases from J, leaving 15 bases between. Germline-derived CDR1 and CDR2 are MNHEY and SMNVEV (reference sequence). The CDR3 is CASGDLGVGYTF. In DNA form, the CDR3 reads TGTGCCAGCGGTGATCTCGGGGTAGGCTACACCTTC.